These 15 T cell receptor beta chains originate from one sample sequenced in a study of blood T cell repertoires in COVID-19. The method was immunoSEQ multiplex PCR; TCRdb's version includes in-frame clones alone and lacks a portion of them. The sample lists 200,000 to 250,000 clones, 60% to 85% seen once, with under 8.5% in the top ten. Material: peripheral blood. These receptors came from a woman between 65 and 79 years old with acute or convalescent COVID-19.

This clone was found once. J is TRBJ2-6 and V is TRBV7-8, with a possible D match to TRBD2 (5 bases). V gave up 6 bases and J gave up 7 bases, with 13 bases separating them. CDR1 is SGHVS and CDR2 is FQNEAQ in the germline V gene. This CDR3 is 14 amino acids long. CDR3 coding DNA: TGTGCCAGCAGACCCCGGGAAACAGCCAACGTCCTGACTTTC. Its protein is CASRPRETANVLTF.

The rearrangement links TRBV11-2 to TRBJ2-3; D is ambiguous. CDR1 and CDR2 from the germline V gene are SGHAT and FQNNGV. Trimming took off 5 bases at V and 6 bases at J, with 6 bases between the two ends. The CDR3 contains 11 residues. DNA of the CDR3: TGTGCCAGCAGCCAGAGGGATACGCAGTATTTT. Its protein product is CASSQRDTQYF.

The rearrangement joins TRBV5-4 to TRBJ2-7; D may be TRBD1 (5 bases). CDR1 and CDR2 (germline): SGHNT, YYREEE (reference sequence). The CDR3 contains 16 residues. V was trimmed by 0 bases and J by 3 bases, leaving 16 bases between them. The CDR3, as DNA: TGTGCCAGCAGCTTGGAGTGGGCGGTAGGGGACTACGAGCAGTACTTC. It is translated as CASSLEWAVGDYEQYF.

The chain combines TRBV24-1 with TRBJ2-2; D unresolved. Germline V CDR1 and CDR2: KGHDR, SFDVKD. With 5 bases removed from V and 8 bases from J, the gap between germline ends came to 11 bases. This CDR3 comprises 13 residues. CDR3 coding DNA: TGTGCCACCAGTGGCCCCGCCGGGGGGGAGCTGTTTTTT. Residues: CATSGPAGGELFF.

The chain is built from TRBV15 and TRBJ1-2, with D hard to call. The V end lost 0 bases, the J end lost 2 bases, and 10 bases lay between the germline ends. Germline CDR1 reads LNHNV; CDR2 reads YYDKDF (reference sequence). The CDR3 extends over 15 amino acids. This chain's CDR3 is CATSRDKAGNYGYTF. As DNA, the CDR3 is TGTGCCACCAGCAGAGATAAGGCAGGCAACTATGGCTACACCTTC.

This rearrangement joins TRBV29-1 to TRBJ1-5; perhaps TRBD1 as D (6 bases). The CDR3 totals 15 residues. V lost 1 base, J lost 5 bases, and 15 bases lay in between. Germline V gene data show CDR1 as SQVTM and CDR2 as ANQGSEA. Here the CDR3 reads CSVEGPTGNYQPQHF. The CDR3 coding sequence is TGCAGCGTTGAAGGCCCTACAGGGAATTATCAGCCCCAGCATTTT.

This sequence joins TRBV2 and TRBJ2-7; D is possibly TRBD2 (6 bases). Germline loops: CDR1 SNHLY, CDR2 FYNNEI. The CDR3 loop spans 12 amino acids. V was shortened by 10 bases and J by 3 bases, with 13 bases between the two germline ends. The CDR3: CATGEVGYEQYV. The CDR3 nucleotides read TGTGCCACCGGGGAGGTGGGCTACGAGCAGTACGTC.

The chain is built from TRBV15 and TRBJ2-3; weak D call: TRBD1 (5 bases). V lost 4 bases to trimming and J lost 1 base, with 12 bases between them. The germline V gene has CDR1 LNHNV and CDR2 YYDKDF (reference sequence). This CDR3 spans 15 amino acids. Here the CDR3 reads CATSKGQTGTDTQYF. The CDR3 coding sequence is TGTGCCACCAGCAAGGGGCAAACCGGCACAGATACGCAGTATTTT.

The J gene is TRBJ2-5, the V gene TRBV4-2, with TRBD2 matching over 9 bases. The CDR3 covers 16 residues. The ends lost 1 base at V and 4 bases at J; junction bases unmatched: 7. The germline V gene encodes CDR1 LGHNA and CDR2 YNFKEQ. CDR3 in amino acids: CASSQAGGGARETQYF. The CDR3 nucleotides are TGTGCCAGCAGCCAAGCGGGCGGGGGGGCACGAGAGACCCAGTACTTC.

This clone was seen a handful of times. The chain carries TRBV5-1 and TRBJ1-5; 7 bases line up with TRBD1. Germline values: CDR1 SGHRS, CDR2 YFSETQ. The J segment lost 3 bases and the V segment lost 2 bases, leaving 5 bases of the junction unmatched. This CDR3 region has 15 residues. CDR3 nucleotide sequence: TGCGCCAGCAGCTTCAGGGGGGAGGCCAATCAGCCCCAGCATTTT. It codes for CASSFRGEANQPQHF.

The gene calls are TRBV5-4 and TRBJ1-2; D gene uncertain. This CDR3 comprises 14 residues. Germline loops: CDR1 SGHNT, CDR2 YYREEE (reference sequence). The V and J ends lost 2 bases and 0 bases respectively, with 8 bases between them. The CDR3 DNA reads TGTGCCAGCAGCTTTTTTGGAGCTAACTATGGCTACACCTTC. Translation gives CASSFFGANYGYTF.

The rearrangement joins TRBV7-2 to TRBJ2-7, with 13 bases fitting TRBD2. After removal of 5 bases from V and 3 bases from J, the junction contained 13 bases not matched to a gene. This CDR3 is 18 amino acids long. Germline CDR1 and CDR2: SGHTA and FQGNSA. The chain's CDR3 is CASSVRTSGGASFYEQYF. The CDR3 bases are TGTGCCAGCAGCGTTCGGACTAGCGGGGGAGCATCTTTCTACGAGCAGTACTTC.

The CDR3 bases are TGTGCCAGCAGGCCCTTTGGAGAGGAGAAACAAGAGACCCAGTACTTC. Protein sequence: CASRPFGEEKQETQYF. This chain joins TRBV27 and TRBJ2-5; D is unclear. The CDR3 is 16 amino acids. In germline, CDR1 is MNHEY, CDR2 SMNVEV (reference sequence). V dropped 6 bases and J dropped 2 bases, with 19 bases sitting between them.

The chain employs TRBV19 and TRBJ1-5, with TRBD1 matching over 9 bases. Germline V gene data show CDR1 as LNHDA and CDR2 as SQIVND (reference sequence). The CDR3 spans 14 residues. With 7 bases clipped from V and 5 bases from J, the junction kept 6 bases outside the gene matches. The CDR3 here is CASTLQGADQPQHF. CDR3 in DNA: TGTGCCAGTACCCTACAGGGGGCGGATCAGCCCCAGCATTTT.

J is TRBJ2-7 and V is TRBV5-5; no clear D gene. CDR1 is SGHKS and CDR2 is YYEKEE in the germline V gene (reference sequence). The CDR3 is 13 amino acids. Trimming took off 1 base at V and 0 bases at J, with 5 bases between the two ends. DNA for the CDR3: TGTGCCAGCAGCTTGACAGCCTCCTACGAGCAGTACGTC. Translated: CASSLTASYEQYV.